The source of this TCR beta chain is a study of long-term antiretroviral therapy in people with HIV. Study summary: The study's earliest collections predate the 2015 immediate-ART recommendation by about a decade.

V shed 1 base, J shed 2 bases, and the junction held 6 bases outside the gene matches. The CDR3 totals 16 residues. Germline V gene sequence: CDR1 SGHTA, CDR2 FQGNSA. Researchers report immunoSEQ v3.0 was run at survey level. Here immunoSEQ multiplex PCR was the method, and the copy in TCRdb shows in-frame clones only, minus some. The sample shows under 45,000 clones, roughly four fifths of them seen only once. Findings and limits, study-wide: Nothing was known about ART adherence, viral resistance or changes in therapy. Clones with expansion before ART led the repertoire at all time points. All blood samples came from the years 2004 to 2017, possibly under older ART regimens.

To note about this clone: What it binds is not known.

The sequences come from unsorted PBMCs, collected 1 year after starting antiretroviral therapy. This sequence joins TRBV7-2 and TRBJ2-7; 9 nucleotides match TRBD2. The TCR was taken from a man younger than 35 with HIV. The CDR3 nucleotides are TGTGCCAGCAGCTTAGGGGCGGGGGGGCCTCCCTACGAGCAGTACTTC. It codes for CASSLGAGGPPYEQYF.